In this sample, the clone carrying this T cell receptor beta chain turned up many times. Its antigen is still unknown. This specimen comes from a study of CD8 T cells in ankylosing spondylitis. General study results and limits: Significant enrichment of disease-linked clones was reported in matched ankylosing spondylitis synovial fluid. Certain motif variants had earlier been reported in reactive arthritis synovial fluid and blood.

Quantitative molecular-barcoded 5'-RACE generated the TCR beta libraries. In TCRdb, the 5' RACE reads were re-called with MiXCR into one record per CDR3 protein. Of 130,000 or so distinct CDR3 sequences listed, roughly 11% are singletons. Germline V gene sequence: CDR1 SGHTA, CDR2 FQGTGA. This CDR3 contains 13 residues. The V end was cut by 2 bases, the J end by 6 bases, with 7 bases between. This sequence was found in a female donor with ankylosing spondylitis or in good health (not recorded which). The chain carries TRBV7-3 and TRBJ2-2; no clear D gene. Sequencing input: blood, either unsorted or a sorted T cell fraction (not recorded which). CDR3 in amino acids: CASSLGTSGELFF. The CDR3 bases are TGTGCCAGCAGCTTAGGAACTTCCGGGGAGCTGTTTTTT.